This entry lists 8 T cell receptor beta chains sequenced from one sample in a study of blood T cell repertoires in COVID-19. The protocol was immunoSEQ multiplex PCR, while the TCRdb copy is restricted to in-frame clones and leaves out a portion. This sample yields approximately 250,000 clones, of which approximately 80% are seen a single time; 8.6% belongs to the top ten. Sequencing used peripheral blood. The receptor source for this set is a human donor in a cohort sampled during active COVID-19.

This clone appeared once. The chain uses TRBV4-1 and TRBJ1-3; 9 positions agree with TRBD1. The CDR3 has 15 amino acids. Germline V lookup: CDR1 MGHRA, CDR2 YSYEKL. Losses at the gene ends were 6 bases for V and 3 bases for J; bases not matched to a gene: 6. CDR3 loop: CASSLTGGGGNTIYF. The CDR3 DNA is TGCGCCAGCAGTCTTACAGGGGGCGGTGGAAACACCATATATTTT.

The genes are TRBV6-5 and TRBJ2-1; 12 bases line up with TRBD2. CDR1 is MNHEY, CDR2 SVGAGI, per germline. V lost 5 bases to trimming and J lost 5 bases; unmatched junction nucleotides: 4. The CDR3 totals 15 residues. CDR3 coding DNA: TGTGCCAGCAGTATGACTAGCGGGGGAAACAATGAGCAGTTCTTC. Encoded protein: CASSMTSGGNNEQFF.

The chain has TRBV11-2 and TRBJ2-3, with D maybe TRBD1 (6 bases). Germline CDR1 and CDR2: SGHAT and FQNNGV. The germline V and J ends were trimmed by 4 bases and 0 bases, with 14 bases remaining between them. The CDR3 consists of 16 residues. The CDR3 region is CASSSRGTRSTDTQYF. CDR3 DNA: TGTGCCAGCAGCTCCCGTGGGACAAGAAGCACAGATACGCAGTATTTT.

This clone was counted a single time. V gene TRBV28 combines with J gene TRBJ1-5, with TRBD1 matching 7 bases. Germline assignment: CDR1 MDHEN and CDR2 SYDVKM. The J segment lost 5 bases and the V segment lost 2 bases, leaving 3 bases of the junction unmatched. The CDR3 covers 14 residues. CDR3 sequence: CASSLRTGYQPQHF. The DNA of the CDR3 is TGTGCCAGCAGTTTACGGACAGGCTATCAGCCCCAGCATTTT.

The J gene is TRBJ2-3, the V gene TRBV6-2 or TRBV6-3; weak D call: TRBD1 (6 bases). Looked up from germline, CDR1 is MNHEY and CDR2 is SVGEGT. V lost 5 bases, J lost 3 bases, and 15 bases lay in between. CDR3 length: 15 residues. The CDR3 protein is CASSGWQTGTDTQYF. CDR3 DNA sequence: TGTGCCAGCAGTGGTTGGCAGACAGGTACAGATACGCAGTATTTT.

The chain combines TRBV25-1 with TRBJ1-2; TRBD1 might be the D (6 bases). CDR3 length: 14 amino acids. With 1 base removed from V and 3 bases from J, the gap between germline ends came to 9 bases. Germline loops: CDR1 MGHDK, CDR2 SYGVNS. The CDR3 loop is CASSESTGYYGYTF. The CDR3 nucleotides read TGTGCCAGCAGTGAATCGACAGGATACTATGGCTACACCTTC.

The V gene is TRBV6-6, the J gene TRBJ1-2; tentative D call: TRBD1 (6 bases). The CDR3 consists of 15 residues. The germline CDR1 and CDR2 sequences are MNHNY and SVGAGI (reference sequence). Trimming left V 0 bases short and J 7 bases short, with 15 bases between. The CDR3 here is CASSYSARGEGGYTF. CDR3 nucleotides: TGTGCCAGCAGTTACTCCGCCAGGGGTGAGGGTGGCTACACCTTC.

This clone was found a few times. The chain is built from TRBV12-3 or TRBV12-4 and TRBJ1-2; 9 bases align to TRBD1. V dropped 3 bases and J dropped 7; count of bases not matched to a gene: 3. The CDR3 covers 13 residues. The chain's CDR3 is CASSFTDRGGYTF. The CDR3 DNA reads TGTGCCAGCAGTTTCACGGACAGGGGTGGCTACACCTTC.